Below, 32 T cell receptor beta chains from the same sample are listed, as sequenced in a study of cytomegalovirus exposure and HLA in healthy donors. Profiled with immunoSEQ multiplex PCR; TCRdb holds only in-frame clones, not every one. The sample contains under 150,000 clones, about 83% of which appear only once. Sequencing used PBMCs. The receptors come from a young woman in good health and CMV-seronegative.

The CDR3 region has the DNA TGTGCCAGCAGTGCGGAGGGATGGCTAGATACGCAGTATTTT. Translating gives CASSAEGWLDTQYF. The V and J genes are TRBV2 and TRBJ2-3, with D tentatively TRBD2 (6 bases). The CDR3 length is 14 residues. Germline loops: CDR1 SNHLY, CDR2 FYNNEI. V lost 4 bases and J 5 bases, leaving 13 bases between the germline ends.

The CDR3 bases are TGCGCCAGCAGCCAAGCCGCAAAAGGGGGTTCAGAAAAACTGTTTTTT. It yields the protein CASSQAAKGGSEKLFF. The chain combines TRBV4-1 with TRBJ1-4; TRBD1 is a possible D gene (6 bases). The CDR3 has 16 amino acids. V lost 1 base and J lost 8, with 17 bases in between. CDR1 and CDR2 from the germline V gene are MGHRA and YSYEKL.

For the CDR3, the DNA is TGCGCCAGCAGTGAGTCTCGGGGGAATACGCAGTATTTT. It translates to CASSESRGNTQYF. This sequence joins TRBV10-2 and TRBJ2-3; D is perhaps TRBD2 (6 bases). Germline CDR1 WSHSY, CDR2 SAAADI. Trimming took off 0 bases at V and 7 bases at J, with 8 bases between the two ends. The CDR3 totals 13 residues.

This chain connects TRBV2 to TRBJ1-2, with TRBD1 matching 12 bases. The CDR3 has 15 residues. CDR1 is SNHLY and CDR2 is FYNNEI in the germline V gene. V was pared by 2 bases and J by 4 bases, with 2 bases of the junction left unmatched. The CDR3 reads CASSERGQGAYGYTF. In DNA, the CDR3 is TGTGCCAGCAGTGAAAGGGGACAGGGGGCCTATGGCTACACCTTC.

This clone showed up just a few times. J is TRBJ1-6 and V is TRBV28, with TRBD1 as a possible D gene (6 bases). Trimming removed 2 bases from V and 10 bases from J, with 18 bases in between. The CDR3 is made up of 16 amino acids. CDR1 and CDR2 (germline): MDHEN, SYDVKM. CDR3 DNA sequence: TGTGCCAGCAGTTTAATTGGGGGCGAAACGGGGTCACCCCTCCACTTT. Protein: CASSLIGGETGSPLHF.

The chain combines TRBV18 with TRBJ2-7, with 9 bases aligning to TRBD1. V was pared by 5 bases and J by 3 bases, with 8 bases of the junction left unmatched. Germline V gives CDR1 KGHSH, CDR2 LQKENI. The CDR3 contains 15 residues. The CDR3 loop is CASSAYRGRIYEQYF. The CDR3 coding sequence is TGTGCCAGCTCAGCCTACAGGGGGCGCATCTACGAGCAGTACTTC.

V and J are TRBV7-6 and TRBJ2-7, with 8 bases aligning to TRBD2. The ends lost 5 bases at V and 0 bases at J; junction bases unmatched: 9. Per the germline V gene, CDR1 is SGHVS and CDR2 is FNYEAQ. The CDR3 totals 16 residues. Written as DNA, the CDR3 is TGTGCCAGCAGCCTGGAAGCGGGGGCCCCCTCCTACGAGCAGTACTTC. Translated: CASSLEAGAPSYEQYF.

The chain uses TRBV19 and TRBJ2-2; 9 bases are shared with TRBD1. V shed 5 bases, J shed 5 bases, and the junction held 18 bases outside the gene matches. From germline, CDR1 is LNHDA and CDR2 SQIVND (reference sequence). The length of the CDR3 is 19 residues. The CDR3 region is CASSLKRQGGSVVTGELFF. The CDR3 DNA reads as TGTGCCAGTAGTCTCAAAAGACAGGGGGGCTCGGTCGTAACCGGGGAGCTGTTTTTT.

This chain joins TRBV28 and TRBJ2-2; maybe TRBD2 (6 bases). V was shortened by 1 base and J by 1 base, with 10 bases between the two germline ends. Looked up from germline, CDR1 is MDHEN and CDR2 is SYDVKM. This CDR3 is 16 amino acids long. The CDR3 reads CASSLSGGLNTGELFF. CDR3 nucleotides: TGTGCCAGCAGTTTATCCGGGGGTCTGAACACCGGGGAGCTGTTTTTT.

The chain couples TRBV6-5 to TRBJ1-1, with a possible D match to TRBD1 (5 bases). The CDR3 covers 13 residues. Per germline, CDR1 MNHEY and CDR2 SVGAGI. The V end lost 4 bases, the J end lost 7 bases, and 13 bases lay between the germline ends. The CDR3 DNA sequence: TGTGCCAGCAGTTTCCCGGAGGGGAGTGAAGCTTTCTTT. It encodes CASSFPEGSEAFF.

CDR3 in DNA: TGCGCCAGCAGCTTGGCCCTAGCGGGGGGCGGGGAAGAGACCCAGTACTTC. This gives the protein CASSLALAGGGEETQYF. The gene calls are TRBV5-1 and TRBJ2-5, with TRBD2 identical over 11 bases. With 0 bases clipped from V and 3 bases from J, the junction kept 7 bases outside the gene matches. CDR3 length equals 17 residues. Germline lookup yields CDR1 SGHRS and CDR2 YFSETQ. The whole variable domain, remainder taken from reference TRBV5-1 and TRBJ2-5, is KAGVTQTPRYLIKTRGQQVTLSCSPISGHRSVSWYQQTPGQGLQFLFEYFSETQRNKGNFPGRFSGRQFSNSRSEMNVSTLELGDSALYLCASSLALAGGGEETQYFGPGTRLLVL.

This clone was recorded only once. The CDR3 loop is CASSLQSSGAYEQYF. In nucleotides, the CDR3 is TGTGCCAGCAGCTTACAATCTAGCGGGGCGTACGAGCAGTACTTC. This chain links TRBV7-2 with TRBJ2-7; 9 positions match TRBD2. The CDR3 is made up of 15 amino acids. With 2 bases clipped from V and 4 bases from J, the junction kept 6 bases outside the gene matches. Germline V gene lookup returns CDR1 SGHTA and CDR2 FQGNSA.

This sequence joins TRBV2 and TRBJ2-6, with a possible D match to TRBD1 (5 bases). CDR3 length equals 16 residues. The V gene's germline CDR1 is SNHLY and CDR2 FYNNEI. V lost 8 bases to trimming and J lost 4 bases, with 18 bases between them. The DNA for the CDR3 is TGTGCCAGCCGGTGGCCGCAGGGAACGGGGGCCAACGTCCTGACTTTC. It translates to CASRWPQGTGANVLTF.

V and J are TRBV6-1 and TRBJ2-7; D might be TRBD1 (6 bases). Germline CDR1 is MNHNS and CDR2 is SASEGT. This CDR3 has 12 residues. Trimming removed 4 bases from V and 3 bases from J, with 7 bases in between. The CDR3 nucleotides read TGTGCCAGCAGTGCCAGGGGCTACGAGCAGTACTTC. Translating gives CASSARGYEQYF.

Here the CDR3 reads CASSPGQMYEQYF. For the CDR3, the DNA is TGCGCCAGCAGCCCGGGACAGATGTACGAGCAGTACTTC. The rearrangement uses TRBV5-1 and TRBJ2-7; 7 bases map to TRBD1. Per germline, CDR1 SGHRS and CDR2 YFSETQ. CDR3 size: 13 residues. The V and J ends lost 4 bases and 4 bases, in that order; junction bases with no gene match: 5. The full variable domain, its missing parts supplied by reference TRBV5-1 and TRBJ2-7, is KAGVTQTPRYLIKTRGQQVTLSCSPISGHRSVSWYQQTPGQGLQFLFEYFSETQRNKGNFPGRFSGRQFSNSRSEMNVSTLELGDSALYLCASSPGQMYEQYFGPGTRLTVT.

The genes are TRBV10-1 and TRBJ2-2; D not certain. The CDR3 length is 12 residues. The germline V and J ends were trimmed by 2 bases and 7 bases, with 5 bases remaining between them. Germline V gene data show CDR1 as WNHNN and CDR2 as SYGVQD (reference sequence). The CDR3 loop reads CASSEVYGELFF. CDR3 in DNA: TGCGCCAGCAGTGAGGTTTACGGGGAGCTGTTTTTT.

The chain employs TRBV7-6 and TRBJ2-3, with D possibly TRBD2 on 6 matching bases. CDR1 is SGHVS and CDR2 is FNYEAQ in the germline V gene. The V gene lost 11 bases and the J gene lost 0 bases, with 12 bases spanning the gap. CDR3 size: 13 residues. The CDR3: CAVRGRSTDTQYF. CDR3 DNA sequence: TGTGCCGTCCGGGGGAGAAGCACAGATACGCAGTATTTT.

This sequence joins TRBV6-6 and TRBJ1-1, with D unclear. Trimming cost V 5 bases and J 0 bases, with 13 bases left between them. From germline, CDR1 is MNHNY and CDR2 SVGAGI (reference sequence). The CDR3 covers 15 residues. CDR3 amino acids: CASSPNTGMNTEAFF. The CDR3 DNA is TGTGCCAGCAGTCCGAATACGGGGATGAACACTGAAGCTTTCTTT.

The genes are TRBV7-8 and TRBJ2-5; D is perhaps TRBD2 (5 bases). The germline gives CDR1 SGHVS, CDR2 FQNEAQ. Deletions cut 4 bases from V and 6 bases from J, with 12 bases between. The CDR3 spans 13 residues. The CDR3 DNA sequence: TGTGCCAGCAGCTCTAGCCCGGGCCAGACCCAGTACTTC. It is translated as CASSSSPGQTQYF.

The gene calls are TRBV4-1 and TRBJ2-7; TRBD1 matches at 11 bases. Unmatched junction bases numbered 5, after V lost 1 base and J lost 3 bases. Germline assignment: CDR1 MGHRA and CDR2 YSYEKL. CDR3 length: 16 amino acids. Here the CDR3 reads CASSQAPGTGGYEQYF. The CDR3 DNA sequence: TGCGCCAGCAGCCAAGCCCCCGGGACAGGGGGCTACGAGCAGTACTTC.

The rearrangement uses TRBV7-6 and TRBJ2-1, with TRBD2 identical over 8 bases. Germline CDR1 SGHVS, CDR2 FNYEAQ. The CDR3 length is 15 residues. After removal of 6 bases from V and 3 bases from J, the junction contained 7 bases not matched to a gene. CDR3 loop: CASRAGGSYYNEQFF. DNA for the CDR3: TGTGCCAGCAGGGCGGGGGGCAGCTACTACAATGAGCAGTTCTTC.

The rearrangement links TRBV7-2 to TRBJ2-7, with 8 bases identical to TRBD2. CDR1 is SGHTA, CDR2 FQGNSA, per germline. CDR3 length equals 14 residues. The V and J ends lost 6 bases and 4 bases, in that order; junction bases with no gene match: 8. In nucleotides, the CDR3 is TGTGCCAGCAGGTTACTAGCGGATGCTTACGAGCAGTACTTC. Translation: CASRLLADAYEQYF. Together with reference TRBV7-2 and TRBJ2-7, the CDR3 gives the full variable domain: GAGVSQSPSNKVTEKGKDVELRCDPISGHTALYWYRQSLGQGLEFLIYFQGNSAPDKSGLPSDRFSAERTGGSVSTLTIQRTQQEDSAVYLCASRLLADAYEQYFGPGTRLTVT.

The V gene is TRBV5-1, the J gene TRBJ2-3; D might be TRBD1 (6 bases). With 7 bases removed from V and 7 bases from J, the gap between germline ends came to 19 bases. The CDR3 loop spans 14 amino acids. CDR1 SGHRS and CDR2 YFSETQ come from the germline V gene. CDR3 in DNA: TGCGCCAGCCGAGAGCAGGGGATGTTGAATACGCAGTATTTT. This encodes CASREQGMLNTQYF.

CDR3 bases: TGTGCCAGCAGCGAGTCCTCTGGGGCCAACGTCCTGACTTTC. Translating it yields CASSESSGANVLTF. This chain uses TRBV7-9 with TRBJ2-6; D gene uncertain. The CDR3 runs to 14 residues. CDR1 and CDR2 (germline): SEHNR, FQNEAQ (reference sequence). V lost 5 bases to trimming and J lost 0 bases, with 5 bases between them.

V and J are TRBV9 and TRBJ2-6, with 16 bases lining up with TRBD2. Germline V lookup: CDR1 SGDLS, CDR2 YYNGEE. V was clipped by 2 bases and J by 2 bases; unmatched bases: 1. The CDR3 covers 18 residues. This chain's CDR3 is CASSVGLAGGTGANVLTF. The CDR3 DNA follows: TGTGCCAGCAGCGTGGGACTAGCGGGGGGGACTGGGGCCAACGTCCTGACTTTC.

This rearrangement joins TRBV29-1 to TRBJ2-7, with D possibly TRBD1 on 5 matching bases. Trimming pared 4 bases from V and 5 bases from J, leaving 12 bases between. CDR1 and CDR2 from the germline V gene are SQVTM and ANQGSEA. The CDR3 length is 12 residues. Here the CDR3 DNA reads TGCAGCGTTGGGCAGGGAATCCACGAGCAGTACTTC. Amino acid sequence: CSVGQGIHEQYF.

The chain is built from TRBV27 and TRBJ2-7, with a possible D match to TRBD1 (5 bases). The length of the CDR3 is 14 residues. V was cut by 7 bases and J by 2 bases, with 15 bases left in between. Germline assignment: CDR1 MNHEY and CDR2 SMNVEV (reference sequence). CDR3 loop: CASTRSTGAYEQYF. The CDR3 nucleotides read TGTGCCAGCACCAGAAGCACAGGCGCCTACGAGCAGTACTTC.

The chain employs TRBV7-2 and TRBJ1-6, with D uncertain. Germline CDR1 SGHTA, CDR2 FQGNSA. Between the trimmed V and J ends, which lost 6 bases and 9 bases, there was a span of 18 bases. This CDR3 contains 15 residues. This CDR3 is CASSEQPIAGSPLHF. The CDR3, as DNA: TGTGCCAGCAGTGAACAGCCCATTGCCGGTTCACCCCTCCACTTT.

V is TRBV5-4 and J is TRBJ2-7, with D hard to call. Germline CDR1 is SGHNT and CDR2 is YYREEE (reference sequence). Trimming removed 3 bases from V and 2 bases from J, with 6 bases in between. This CDR3 is 12 amino acids long. The chain's CDR3 is CASSYSAYEQYF. The DNA of the CDR3 is TGTGCCAGCAGCTACTCTGCCTACGAGCAGTACTTC.

The chain employs TRBV6-5 and TRBJ2-7; a possible D gene is TRBD2 (5 bases). This CDR3 contains 15 residues. With 6 bases removed from V and 3 bases from J, the gap between germline ends came to 18 bases. The V gene's germline CDR1 is MNHEY and CDR2 SVGAGI. CDR3 nucleotide sequence: TGTGCCAGCAGAACGGGTGGGCGGGCAAGCTACGAGCAGTACTTC. It translates to CASRTGGRASYEQYF.

The gene calls are TRBV2 and TRBJ1-2; D might be TRBD1 (6 bases). Deletions cut 2 bases from V and 5 bases from J, with 21 bases between. From germline, CDR1 is SNHLY and CDR2 FYNNEI. This CDR3 is built from 17 residues. The CDR3 sequence: CASSELDSRGMRYGYTF. DNA for the CDR3: TGTGCCAGCAGTGAACTGGACAGCAGGGGAATGCGGTATGGCTACACCTTC.

This clone was recorded a few times. The rearrangement links TRBV7-2 to TRBJ2-7, with 11 nucleotides matching TRBD1. Unmatched junction bases numbered 8, after V lost 5 bases and J lost 5 bases. Germline CDR1 reads SGHTA; CDR2 reads FQGNSA. This CDR3 is 15 amino acids long. The CDR3 DNA is TGTGCCAGCAGCACCCGGACAGGGGGCCGGGACGAGCAGTACTTC. Translating it yields CASSTRTGGRDEQYF.